The next 11 T cell receptor beta chains were all read from a single sample in a study of T cell responses to AZD1222 COVID-19 vaccine. The protocol was immunoSEQ multiplex PCR, while the TCRdb copy is restricted to in-frame clones and leaves out a portion. Of 99,000 or so clones listed, about 94% were seen once; the top ten hold 4% to 5.5%. This sample comprised peripheral blood, obtained on day 0 of AZD1222 vaccination. The origin of the receptors is an adult in good health.

The chain recombines TRBV5-1 with TRBJ2-2; TRBD2 matches at 7 bases. From germline, CDR1 is SGHRS and CDR2 YFSETQ. Trimming removed 4 bases from V and 2 bases from J; junction bases left unmatched: 11. This CDR3 comprises 17 residues. CDR3 sequence reads: CASSATPPSGNTGELFF. CDR3 DNA: TGCGCCAGCAGCGCGACCCCACCTAGCGGCAACACCGGGGAGCTGTTTTTT.

CDR3 in DNA: TGTGCCAGCGCCAGGGCAATGAACACTGAAGCTTTCTTT. It codes for CASARAMNTEAFF. J is TRBJ1-1 and V is TRBV28; tentatively, D is TRBD1 (5 bases). V lost 8 bases and J lost 0, with 10 bases in between. The CDR3 is 13 residues long. Germline loops: CDR1 MDHEN, CDR2 SYDVKM.

The rearrangement joins TRBV30 to TRBJ1-2; no clear D gene. The V end lost 0 bases, the J end lost 6 bases, and 14 bases lay between the germline ends. The CDR3 has 14 residues. The germline V gene has CDR1 GTSNPN and CDR2 SVGIG (reference sequence). CDR3 amino acids: CAWSVPESADGYTF. The CDR3, as DNA: TGTGCCTGGAGTGTACCGGAGTCGGCGGATGGCTACACCTTC.

This clone was seen only once. This sequence joins TRBV7-3 and TRBJ2-2; D is perhaps TRBD1 or TRBD2 (6 bases each). This CDR3 spans 15 amino acids. Trimming removed 2 bases from V and 7 bases from J, with 14 bases in between. CDR1 and CDR2 from the germline V gene are SGHTA and FQGTGA. CDR3 in DNA: TGTGCCAGCAGCTTATTGACTAGAGGGGGCGGGGAGCTGTTTTTT. Residues: CASSLLTRGGGELFF.

This chain links TRBV15 with TRBJ1-3; D unresolved. The CDR3 is 13 residues long. CDR1 and CDR2 (germline): LNHNV, YYDKDF (reference sequence). V lost 5 bases and J 1 base, leaving 6 bases between the germline ends. CDR3 sequence (DNA): TGTGCCACCAGCCGAGGTTCTGGAAACACCATATATTTT. It encodes CATSRGSGNTIYF.

This clone came up once. The gene calls are TRBV7-8 and TRBJ2-3; D gene uncertain. Germline CDR1 SGHVS, CDR2 FQNEAQ. CDR3 length: 14 amino acids. Trimming shortened V by 5 bases and J by 2 bases, and 11 bases separated the two germline ends. CDR3 nucleotide sequence: TGTGCCAGCAGCCCTCGCCTGCTCACAGATACGCAGTATTTT. Protein product: CASSPRLLTDTQYF.

V is TRBV7-3 and J is TRBJ1-1; a possible D gene is TRBD1 (5 bases). Germline CDR1 reads SGHTA; CDR2 reads FQGTGA. The CDR3 consists of 13 residues. The V end was cut by 2 bases, the J end by 7 bases, with 11 bases between. The DNA for the CDR3 is TGTGCCAGCAGCTTATTGTCGGGGGGTGAAGCTTTCTTT. Its translation: CASSLLSGGEAFF.

The chain carries TRBV6-5 and TRBJ2-5; no firm D call. The CDR3 covers 12 residues. Trimming pared 10 bases from V and 4 bases from J, leaving 13 bases between. CDR1 is MNHEY, CDR2 SVGAGI, per germline. The CDR3 bases are TGTGCCACAAGTCCCTTAGGAGAGACCCAGTACTTC. Translated, it gives CATSPLGETQYF.

The V and J genes are TRBV19 and TRBJ1-5, with 7 nucleotides matching TRBD1. The CDR3 runs 17 residues. The germline gives CDR1 LNHDA, CDR2 SQIVND (reference sequence). Unmatched junction bases numbered 10, after V lost 5 bases and J lost 0 bases. The CDR3 DNA sequence: TGTGCCAGTAGTGCCACGACAGGGCCCAATAGCAATCAGCCCCAGCATTTT. It translates to CASSATTGPNSNQPQHF.

The chain couples TRBV7-3 to TRBJ2-1, with 7 bases lining up with TRBD2. V shed 0 bases and J 10 bases; nucleotides not matched to a gene: 3. The CDR3 length is 13 residues. Germline lookup yields CDR1 SGHTA and CDR2 FQGTGA. CDR3 residues: CASSLTGAGEQFF. The CDR3 coding sequence is TGTGCCAGCAGCTTAACCGGAGCGGGAGAGCAGTTCTTC. The full variable domain, its missing parts supplied by reference TRBV7-3 and TRBJ2-1, is GAGVSQTPSNKVTEKGKYVELRCDPISGHTALYWYRQSLGQGPEFLIYFQGTGAADDSGLPNDRFFAVRPEGSVSTLKIQRTERGDSAVYLCASSLTGAGEQFFGPGTRLTVL.

This rearrangement joins TRBV5-6 to TRBJ1-5; D perhaps matches TRBD1 (5 bases). Germline CDR1 reads SGHDT; CDR2 reads YYEEEE. This CDR3 comprises 13 residues. V was cut by 4 bases and J by 4 bases, with 9 bases left in between. CDR3: CASSRGFNQPQHF. The CDR3 nucleotides read TGTGCCAGCAGCAGGGGATTTAATCAGCCCCAGCATTTT.